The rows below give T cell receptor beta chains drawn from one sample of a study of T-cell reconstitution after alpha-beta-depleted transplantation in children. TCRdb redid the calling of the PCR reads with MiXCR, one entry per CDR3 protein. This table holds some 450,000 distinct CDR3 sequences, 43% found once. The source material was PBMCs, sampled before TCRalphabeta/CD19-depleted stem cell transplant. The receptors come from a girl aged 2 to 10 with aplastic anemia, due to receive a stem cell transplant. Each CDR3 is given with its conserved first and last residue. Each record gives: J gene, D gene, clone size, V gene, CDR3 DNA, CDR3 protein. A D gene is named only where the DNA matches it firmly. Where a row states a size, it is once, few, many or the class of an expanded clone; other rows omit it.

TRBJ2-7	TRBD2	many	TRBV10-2	TGCGCCAGCAGTGGGGACCCCTTTACGGGAGGGCCGGGGCAGTACTTC	CASSGDPFTGGPGQYF
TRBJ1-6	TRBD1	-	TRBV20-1	TGCAGTGCTAGGGTCGACAGGGGGGGCTATAATTCACCCCTCCACTTT	CSARVDRGGYNSPLHF
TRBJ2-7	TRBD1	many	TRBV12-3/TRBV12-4	TGTGCCAGCAGCCGTCAGGGGGCAAATAGCGAGCAGTACTTC	CASSRQGANSEQYF
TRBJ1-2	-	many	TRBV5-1	TGCGCCAGCAGCTCCCAGACCGTTCGAAGAGGCTACACCTTC	CASSSQTVRRGYTF
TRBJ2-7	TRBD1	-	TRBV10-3	TGTGCCATCAGTGGGGGGACAGGGACCTACGAGCAGTACTTC	CAISGGTGTYEQYF
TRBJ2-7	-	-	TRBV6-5	TGTGCCAGCAGTTTGGGTCCGATGTACGAGCAGTACTTC	CASSLGPMYEQYF
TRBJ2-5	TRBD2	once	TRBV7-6	TGTGCCAGCAGCCGGACTAGCGGGAGTTACGTGCAAGAGACCCAGTACTTC	CASSRTSGSYVQETQYF
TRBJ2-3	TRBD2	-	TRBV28	TGTGCCAGCAGGCCCGGTTCAAGCGGGAGGGCGAATACGCAGTATTTT	CASRPGSSGRANTQYF
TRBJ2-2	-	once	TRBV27	TGTGCCAGCAGTTTAGAGTCGCGGGGAGGGGGCGGGGAGCTGTTTTTT	CASSLESRGGGGELFF
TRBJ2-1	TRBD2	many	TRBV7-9	TGTGCCAGCAGCAAACGTTCGACTAGCGGGAGAGGGACTGAGCAGTTCTTC	CASSKRSTSGRGTEQFF
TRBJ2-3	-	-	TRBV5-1	TGCGCCATCCTACTCAGGGCCAGCACAGATACGCAGTATTTT	CAILLRASTDTQYF
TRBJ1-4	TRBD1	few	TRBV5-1	TGCGCCAGCAGCTTAACAGGGGCTTATAATGAAAAACTGTTTTTT	CASSLTGAYNEKLFF
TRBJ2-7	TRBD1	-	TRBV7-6	TGTGCCAGCAGCCGGGACAGGGGGCACAACGAGCAGTACTTC	CASSRDRGHNEQYF
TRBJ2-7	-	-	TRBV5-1	TGCGCCAGCAGCTTGGGGTTGCGGTACGAGCAGTACTTC	CASSLGLRYEQYF
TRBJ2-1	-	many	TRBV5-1	TGCGCCAGCAGCTTACTTTCGACTAGGGACAATGAGCAGTTCTTC	CASSLLSTRDNEQFF
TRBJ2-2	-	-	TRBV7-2	TGTGCCAGCAGCAGAGAAGGCGCCTCGCGCGCCGGGGAGCTGTTTTTT	CASSREGASRAGELFF
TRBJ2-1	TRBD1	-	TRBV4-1	TGCGCCAGCAGCCGAGACAGGGCGGCCTACAATGAGCAGTTCTTC	CASSRDRAAYNEQFF